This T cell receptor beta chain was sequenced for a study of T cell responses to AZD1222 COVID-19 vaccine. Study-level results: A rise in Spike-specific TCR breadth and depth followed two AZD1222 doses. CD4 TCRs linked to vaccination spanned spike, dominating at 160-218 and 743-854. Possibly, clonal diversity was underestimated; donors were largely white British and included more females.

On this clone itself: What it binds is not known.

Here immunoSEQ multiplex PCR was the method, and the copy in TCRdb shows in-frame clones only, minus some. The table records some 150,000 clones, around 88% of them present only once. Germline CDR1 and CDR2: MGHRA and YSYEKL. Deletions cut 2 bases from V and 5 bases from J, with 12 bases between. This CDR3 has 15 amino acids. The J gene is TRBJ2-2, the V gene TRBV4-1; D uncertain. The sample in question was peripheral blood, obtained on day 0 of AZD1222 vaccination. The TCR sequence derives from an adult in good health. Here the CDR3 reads CASSQIVDLTGELFF. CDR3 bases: TGCGCCAGCAGCCAAATAGTAGATTTAACCGGGGAGCTGTTTTTT.